This TCR beta chain was found in a study of beta chain features in type 1 diabetes. Notes on the study in general: All four CD4+ subsets from Type 1 diabetes patients carried moderately but significantly shorter TCRB CDR3s.

As regards this clone: The antigen remains undetermined.

Germline-derived CDR1 and CDR2 are SQVTM and ANQGSEA. V lost 8 bases and J 4 bases, leaving 14 bases between the germline ends. The CDR3 totals 13 residues. Sequenced material consisted of expressed TCRB transcripts (all of the isolated RNA was reverse transcribed). Only in-frame clones appear in the TCRdb table, and some are missing; sequencing was by immunoSEQ multiplex PCR. The sample has some 640,000 clones, roughly an eighth seen once; the top ten hold roughly 0.04%. One heparinised draw of blood, averaging about 120 mL, came from each donor. The TCR comes from a young man with type 1 diabetes. The specimen sequenced was naive CD4+ T cells from blood. The gene calls are TRBV29-1 and TRBJ1-4; possible D gene TRBD1, 5 bases. This CDR3 reads CSLGETVNEKLFF. As DNA, the CDR3 is TGCAGCTTAGGGGAGACAGTTAATGAAAAACTGTTTTTT. The whole variable domain, remainder taken from reference TRBV29-1 and TRBJ1-4, is SAVISQKPSRDICQRGTSLTIQCQVDSQVTMMFWYRQQPGQSLTLIATANQGSEATYESGFVIDKFPISRPNLTFSTLTVSNMSPEDSSIYLCSLGETVNEKLFFGSGTQLSVL.